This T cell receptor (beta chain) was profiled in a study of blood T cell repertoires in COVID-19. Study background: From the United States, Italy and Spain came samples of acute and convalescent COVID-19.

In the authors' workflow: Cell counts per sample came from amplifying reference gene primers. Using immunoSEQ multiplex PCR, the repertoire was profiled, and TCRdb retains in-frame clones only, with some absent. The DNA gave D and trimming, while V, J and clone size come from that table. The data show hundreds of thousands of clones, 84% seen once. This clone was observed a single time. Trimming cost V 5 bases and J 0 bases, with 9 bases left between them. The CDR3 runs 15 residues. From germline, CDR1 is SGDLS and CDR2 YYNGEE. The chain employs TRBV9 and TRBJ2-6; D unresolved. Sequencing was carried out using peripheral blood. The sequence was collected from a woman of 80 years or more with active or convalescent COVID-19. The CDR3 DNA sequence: TGTGCCAGCAGACCAGAAGACTCTGGGGCCAACGTCCTGACTTTC. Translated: CASRPEDSGANVLTF.